These 26 T cell receptor beta chains came from one sample sequenced in a study of T cells in Graves' hyperthyroidism and ophthalmopathy. Template material for amplifying TCR beta CDR3 regions consisted of RNA transcripts. TCR CDR3 regions were first amplified by RT-PCR with HTBI primers. TCRdb re-analysed the multiplex PCR reads in MiXCR, keeping a single row per CDR3 protein. Counted here are 500,000 to 650,000 distinct CDR3 sequences, approximately 15% occurring once; the ten biggest clones make up about 15%. Specimen: blood. The receptors stem from a woman between 40 and 50 years old with Graves' hyperthyroidism.

This clonotype was recorded only once. V gene TRBV28 combines with J gene TRBJ2-1; the D gene is possibly TRBD2 (6 bases). Trimming pared 8 bases from V and 6 bases from J, leaving 20 bases between. CDR3 length equals 15 residues. Germline V gives CDR1 MDHEN, CDR2 SYDVKM. CDR3 sequence reads: CASQKGGLLTNEQFF. CDR3 bases: TGTGCCAGCCAAAAGGGAGGCCTCCTCACCAATGAGCAGTTCTTC.

CDR3 nucleotides: TGTGCCAGTAGTCGAGTCGGACTAGCGGGAAACGAGCAGTACTTC. It translates to CASSRVGLAGNEQYF. The chain has TRBV19 and TRBJ2-7; 12 bases are a match to TRBD2. Germline V gene data show CDR1 as LNHDA and CDR2 as SQIVND (reference sequence). There are 15 residues in the CDR3. V was clipped by 5 bases and J by 5 bases; unmatched bases: 7.

This clonotype was counted at least ten times. The chain uses TRBV30 and TRBJ1-1; TRBD1 matches at 10 bases. CDR3 size: 14 residues. Germline CDR1 is GTSNPN and CDR2 is SVGIG (reference sequence). Trimming at V came to 4 bases and at J to 5 bases, leaving 7 bases not matched to a gene. The CDR3 protein is CAWTPQDRGTEAFF. CDR3 DNA sequence: TGTGCCTGGACCCCCCAGGACAGGGGGACTGAAGCTTTCTTT.

This clonotype came up many times. This chain joins TRBV20-1 and TRBJ2-7, with D possibly matching TRBD1 (6 bases). Germline V gene lookup returns CDR1 DFQATT and CDR2 SNEGSKA (reference sequence). This CDR3 contains 12 residues. V was trimmed by 7 bases and J by 2 bases, leaving 12 bases between them. The CDR3 nucleotides are TGCAGTGTCCAGGCAGGGGCCTACGAGCAGTACTTC. This translates into CSVQAGAYEQYF.

The rearrangement joins TRBV5-1 to TRBJ1-1; weak D call: TRBD1 (5 bases). Trimming stripped 3 bases from V and 0 bases from J, with 18 bases between. This CDR3 comprises 17 residues. Germline-derived CDR1 and CDR2 are SGHRS and YFSETQ. This chain's CDR3 is CASSSGSGGVMNTEAFF. CDR3 nucleotide sequence: TGCGCCAGCAGCTCCGGGTCCGGGGGAGTCATGAACACTGAAGCTTTCTTT.

This clonotype has just a few counts. This may be a read error, as it is one base from a much larger clone. V is TRBV5-6 and J is TRBJ1-5, with D possibly matching TRBD1 (6 bases). Germline CDR1 and CDR2: SGHDT and YYEEEE. The CDR3 runs 14 residues. The V end was cut by 2 bases, the J end by 1 base, with 7 bases between. Here the CDR3 reads CASSFGQSNQPQHF. CDR3 DNA: TGTGCCAGCAGCTTCGGACAGAGCAATCAGCCCCAGCATTTT.

This rearrangement joins TRBV7-3 to TRBJ1-2; 8 nucleotides match TRBD1. Per the germline V gene, CDR1 is SGHTA and CDR2 is FQGTGA. J was trimmed by 7 bases and V by 4 bases; bases with no gene match: 11. This CDR3 comprises 15 residues. The CDR3, as DNA: TGTGCCAGCAGCTCCGTCCCGGGACAGGAGGGTGGCTACACCTTC. This translates into CASSSVPGQEGGYTF.

The rearrangement uses TRBV28 and TRBJ2-4; 10 nucleotides line up with TRBD1. The CDR3 extends over 14 amino acids. After removal of 5 bases from V and 6 bases from J, the junction contained 4 bases not matched to a gene. In germline, CDR1 is MDHEN, CDR2 SYDVKM. The CDR3 protein is CASSVRTGGNIQYF. CDR3 nucleotides: TGTGCCAGCAGTGTACGGACAGGGGGAAACATTCAGTACTTC. Based on the CDR3 plus reference TRBV28 and TRBJ2-4, the full variable domain is DVKVTQSSRYLVKRTGEKVFLECVQDMDHENMFWYRQDPGLGLRLIYFSYDVKMKEKGDIPEGYSVSREKKERFSLILESASTNQTSMYLCASSVRTGGNIQYFGAGTRLSVL.

This chain connects TRBV5-1 to TRBJ2-1, with TRBD2 matching 11 bases. Germline-derived CDR1 and CDR2 are SGHRS and YFSETQ. V shed 3 bases and J 6 bases; nucleotides not matched to a gene: 11. The CDR3 loop spans 17 amino acids. The CDR3, as DNA: TGCGCCAGCAGCTATGGCACCGGGACTAGCGGTCTCAATGAGCAGTTCTTC. It specifies CASSYGTGTSGLNEQFF.

In its sample, this clonotype was seen a few times. The CDR3 DNA reads as TGCAGTGCCGCTGATGGGACAATGAACACTGAAGCTTTCTTT. This translates into CSAADGTMNTEAFF. The V call is TRBV20-1, the J call TRBJ1-1, with D perhaps matching TRBD1 (6 bases). The CDR3 totals 14 residues. CDR1 is DFQATT, CDR2 SNEGSKA, per germline (reference sequence). V was pared by 6 bases and J by 0 bases, with 14 bases between.

The chain uses TRBV7-9 and TRBJ2-5, with D unresolved. The CDR3 is 13 amino acids. CDR1 SEHNR and CDR2 FQNEAQ come from the germline V gene (reference sequence). The V gene lost 6 bases and the J gene lost 4 bases, with 12 bases spanning the gap. The CDR3 DNA follows: TGTGCCAGCAGTTCCCCGGTGGGAGAGACCCAGTACTTC. Protein sequence: CASSSPVGETQYF.

On this clonotype: A read error may explain this, as a much larger clone is one base away. The CDR3 sequence is CANSQDGGTGAFF. The CDR3 DNA reads as TGTGCCAACAGCCAAGACGGGGGGACTGGGGCTTTCTTT. The chain uses TRBV3-1 and TRBJ1-1, with a possible D match to TRBD1 (5 bases). The V gene's germline CDR1 is LGHDT and CDR2 YNNKEL (reference sequence). This CDR3 is built from 13 residues.

Remarks on this clonotype: One end of the junction does not line up with germline, which may come from a read error. The chain combines TRBV15 with TRBJ2-1; 9 nucleotides match TRBD2. Germline V gene lookup returns CDR1 LNHNV and CDR2 YYDKDF (reference sequence). The CDR3 spans 17 residues. CDR3 amino acids: CATRAPLSGSVHNEQSF. The CDR3 DNA follows: TGTGCCACCAGAGCCCCTCTTAGCGGGAGTGTCCACAATGAGCAGTCCTTC.

This clonotype appeared many times. The chain recombines TRBV20-1 with TRBJ2-7; perhaps TRBD1 as D (6 bases). The ends were cut back, 5 bases at V and 0 bases at J, with 17 bases in the middle. The CDR3 has 15 amino acids. Germline V gives CDR1 DFQATT, CDR2 SNEGSKA (reference sequence). The CDR3 nucleotides read TGCAGTGCTGATAAACAGGACAGCGCCTCCTACGAGCAGTACTTC. It encodes CSADKQDSASYEQYF.

This clonotype was detected ten times or more. The V and J genes are TRBV12-3 or TRBV12-4 and TRBJ1-1; 7 bases are shared with TRBD1. The V gene end was trimmed by 3 bases and the J gene end by 9 bases; junction bases not matched to a gene: 7. This CDR3 comprises 13 residues. CDR3 sequence reads: CASSFRQGVKAFF. The DNA of the CDR3 is TGTGCCAGCAGTTTCAGACAGGGAGTGAAAGCTTTCTTT.

This clonotype came up many times. J is TRBJ2-1 and V is TRBV30, with D perhaps matching TRBD1 (6 bases). The CDR3 extends over 14 amino acids. V lost 4 bases to trimming and J lost 2 bases, with 12 bases between them. Germline V gene lookup returns CDR1 GTSNPN and CDR2 SVGIG (reference sequence). This CDR3 is CAWTLGGTYNEQFF. The CDR3 region has the DNA TGTGCCTGGACCTTAGGGGGAACCTACAATGAGCAGTTCTTC.

This clonotype was counted many times. The chain employs TRBV7-2 and TRBJ2-7; 8 positions match TRBD2. With 1 base clipped from V and 0 bases from J, the junction kept 5 bases outside the gene matches. Per the germline V gene, CDR1 is SGHTA and CDR2 is FQGNSA. The CDR3 spans 16 residues. CDR3 DNA: TGTGCCAGCAGCTTAGTGGCGGGGGGAAGCTCCTACGAGCAGTACTTC. Its protein product is CASSLVAGGSSYEQYF.

This clonotype has at least ten counts. The gene calls are TRBV7-2 and TRBJ2-7; TRBD1 matches 8 bases. The CDR3 spans 15 residues. The junction had 7 bases not matched to a gene; V was cut back by 4 bases and J by 2 bases. CDR1 SGHTA and CDR2 FQGNSA come from the germline V gene. CDR3 residues: CASSSGTGVPYEQYF. The CDR3 region has the DNA TGTGCCAGCAGCTCCGGGACAGGAGTTCCCTACGAGCAGTACTTC.

Concerning this clonotype itself: A read error is possible here, since a much larger clone lies one base away. The rearrangement links TRBV12-3 or TRBV12-4 to TRBJ2-1; 9 bases map to TRBD2. The V segment lost 2 bases and the J segment 3 bases; nucleotides outside the gene matches: 2. The CDR3 totals 15 residues. CDR3 in amino acids: CASSLLAGDYNEQFF. The CDR3 coding sequence is TGTGCCAGCAGTTTATTAGCGGGAGACTACAATGAGCAGTTCTTC.

This clonotype was seen a few times. The chain combines TRBV2 with TRBJ1-5; 8 bases are a match to TRBD1. Germline V gives CDR1 SNHLY, CDR2 FYNNEI. Germline trimming cut 6 bases from V and 5 bases from J; bases unmatched to any gene: 3. This CDR3 comprises 13 residues. The CDR3 bases are TGTGCCAGCAGACAGACAGGGGATCAGCCCCAGCATTTT. Translation: CASRQTGDQPQHF. Full variable domain (rest looked up from reference TRBV2 and TRBJ1-5): EPEVTQTPSHQVTQMGQEVILRCVPISNHLYFYWYRQILGQKVEFLVSFYNNEISEKSEIFDDQFSVERPDGSNFTLKIRSTKLEDSAMYFCASRQTGDQPQHFGDGTRLSIL.

This clonotype has a count of ten or more. The chain employs TRBV12-3 or TRBV12-4 and TRBJ2-4, with TRBD1 matching over 7 bases. V lost 3 bases to trimming and J lost 8 bases; unmatched junction nucleotides: 4. This CDR3 is built from 13 residues. Written as DNA, the CDR3 is TGTGCCAGCAGTTTCGAGGGGGCGGACATTCAGTACTTC. Encoded protein: CASSFEGADIQYF.

The chain combines TRBV27 with TRBJ1-5; D unclear. The CDR3 spans 14 residues. Germline V gene lookup returns CDR1 MNHEY and CDR2 SMNVEV (reference sequence). V lost 3 bases to trimming and J lost 3 bases, with 9 bases between them. The CDR3: CASSFTGNNQPQHF. DNA for the CDR3: TGTGCCAGCAGTTTTACGGGAAACAATCAGCCCCAGCATTTT.

J is TRBJ2-1 and V is TRBV19, with D hard to call. The J call may be faulty, since TRBJ2-7 better matches the DNA end. Germline CDR1 reads LNHDA; CDR2 reads SQIVND (reference sequence). The CDR3 sequence is 12 residues long. CDR3 loop: CASSIEGNEQYF. In DNA, the CDR3 is TGTGCCAGTAGTATAGAAGGTAATGAGCAGTACTTC.

The V gene is TRBV15, the J gene TRBJ2-3; perhaps TRBD2 as D (5 bases). The CDR3 covers 13 residues. Germline V gene sequence: CDR1 LNHNV, CDR2 YYDKDF (reference sequence). The V end was cut by 5 bases, the J end by 10 bases, with 16 bases between. CDR3 nucleotides: TGTGCCACCAGCCTAAGGACTGAAGGCCCGCAGTATTTT. Translated: CATSLRTEGPQYF.

This clonotype came up many times. The rearrangement joins TRBV11-1 to TRBJ2-7; D may be TRBD1 or TRBD2 (5 bases each). This CDR3 is 15 amino acids long. The germline V gene has CDR1 SGHAT and CDR2 FQDESV (reference sequence). The V and J ends lost 4 bases and 6 bases respectively, with 19 bases between them. The CDR3 DNA follows: TGTGCCAGCAGCTGGGACGGGCCACCTAGGAGCGAGCAGTACTTC. Its translation: CASSWDGPPRSEQYF. Drawing the rest from reference TRBV11-1 and TRBJ2-7, the complete variable domain is EAEVAQSPRYKITEKSQAVAFWCDPISGHATLYWYRQILGQGPELLVQFQDESVVDDSQLPKDRFSAERLKGVDSTLKIQPAELGDSAMYLCASSWDGPPRSEQYFGPGTRLTVT.

This clonotype was seen at least ten times. This chain links TRBV10-2 with TRBJ2-1; 10 bases align to TRBD1. With 6 bases clipped from V and 8 bases from J, the junction kept 10 bases outside the gene matches. Looked up from germline, CDR1 is WSHSY and CDR2 is SAAADI. The CDR3 contains 15 residues. The CDR3 is CASRRGDRGNDEQFF. CDR3 DNA: TGCGCCAGCAGGAGGGGGGACAGGGGCAACGATGAGCAGTTCTTC.